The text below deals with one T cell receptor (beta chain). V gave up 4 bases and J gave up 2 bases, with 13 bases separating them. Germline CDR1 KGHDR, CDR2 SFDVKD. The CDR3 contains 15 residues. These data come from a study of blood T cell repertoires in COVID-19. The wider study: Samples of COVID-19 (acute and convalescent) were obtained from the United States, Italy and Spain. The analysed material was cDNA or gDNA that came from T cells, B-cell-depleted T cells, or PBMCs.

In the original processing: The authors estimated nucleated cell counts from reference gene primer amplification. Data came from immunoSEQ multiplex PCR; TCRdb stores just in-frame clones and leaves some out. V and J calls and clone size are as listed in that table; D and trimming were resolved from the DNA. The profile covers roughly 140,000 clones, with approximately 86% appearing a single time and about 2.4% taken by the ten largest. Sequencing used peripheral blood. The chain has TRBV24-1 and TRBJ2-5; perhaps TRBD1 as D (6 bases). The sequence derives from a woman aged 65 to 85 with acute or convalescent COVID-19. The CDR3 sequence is CATSDHREYQETQYF. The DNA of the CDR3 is TGTGCCACCAGTGACCACAGGGAATATCAAGAGACCCAGTACTTC.